This TCR beta chain is drawn from a study of identical twins. A universal primer site was created by template switching, with the cDNA bearing unique molecular identifiers. TCRdb re-derived calls from the 5' RACE reads in MiXCR, one entry per CDR3 protein. Of 1.5 million to 2 million distinct CDR3 sequences listed, 32% are singletons. The germline gives CDR1 MGHRA, CDR2 YSYEKL. The CDR3 has 16 residues. Trimming took 7 bases from V and 4 from J; bases not matched to a gene: 6. Points from the study as a whole: Models predicted too little out-of-frame TCR alpha sharing in monozygotic twins.

Regarding this clonotype: Its specificity is not known.

This TCR was sampled from a newborn girl in good health. The sequenced material came from cord blood. The gene calls are TRBV4-1 and TRBJ2-1; 14 bases are shared with TRBD2. Written as DNA, the CDR3 is TGCGCCAGCACCTCGACTAGCGGGAGGGAATACAATGAGCAGTTCTTC. It codes for CASTSTSGREYNEQFF.